This is a list of T cell receptor beta chains from one sample in a study of T cell changes during pregnancy in multiple sclerosis. TCRdb keeps only in-frame clones here, not all; method: immunoSEQ multiplex PCR. This sample has 70,000 or so clones; approximately 90% occur once, and the top ten carry roughly 1.3%. The input for sequencing was peripheral blood, taken in the third trimester of pregnancy. The receptor set was obtained from a female donor with multiple sclerosis, enrolled in a pregnancy study. The CDR3 runs from the conserved cysteine through the conserved F or W. A D gene is named only where the DNA matches it firmly. Not all rows give a size; the values are once, few, many and, for expanded clones, a class.

d_call j_call v_call clone_size cdr3_nt cdr3_aa
- TRBJ1-1 TRBV29-1 - TGCAGCGTTCCCCCCGGGTCGGCTGAAGCTTTCTTT CSVPPGSAEAFF
TRBD1 TRBJ1-1 TRBV7-3 - TGTGCCAGCAGCTTTGGGGACAGGAACACTGAAGCTTTCTTT CASSFGDRNTEAFF
TRBD1 TRBJ1-3 TRBV28 - TGTGCCAGCAGTCCGGGACAGGCGGTGGGAAACACCATATATTTT CASSPGQAVGNTIYF
TRBD1 TRBJ1-1 TRBV2 - TGTGCCAGCATGATCAGGACAGGGGGCATGAACACTGAAGCTTTCTTT CASMIRTGGMNTEAFF
TRBD1 TRBJ1-2 TRBV19 - TGTGCCAGTAGTACTTACAGGGGTGGCGGCTACACCTTC CASSTYRGGGYTF
TRBD2 TRBJ2-4 TRBV4-1 once TGCGCCAGCAGCCAACCCCGATTGCGGGGGGGGGTAACCAAAAACATTCAGTACTTC CASSQPRLRGGVTKNIQYF
TRBD1 TRBJ1-2 TRBV7-3 - TGTGCCAGCAGCTCGTTGACAGGGGATGGCTACACCTTC CASSSLTGDGYTF
- TRBJ1-5 TRBV7-9 - TGTGCCAGCAGCTCCCAAGGCGGGCCCCAGCATTTT CASSSQGGPQHF
TRBD2 TRBJ2-4 TRBV7-9 - TGTGCCAGCAGCGCCCCTTGGGGAGGGTTTCAAAACATTCAGTACTTC CASSAPWGGFQNIQYF
TRBD1 TRBJ1-1 TRBV6-6 - TGTGCCAGCAGTCTCGACAGGGAGAACACTGAAGCTTTCTTT CASSLDRENTEAFF
TRBD1 TRBJ1-2 TRBV6-5 - TGTGCCAGCAGTTTCGGACAGGGGGCTAGTGGCTACACCTTC CASSFGQGASGYTF
- TRBJ2-1 TRBV6-1 - TGTGCCAGCAGTGAAGCGTTAGTGAGGTACGAATCGCCCAATGAGCAGTTCTTC CASSEALVRYESPNEQFF
TRBD1 TRBJ1-6 TRBV7-3 - TGTGCCAGCAGCTTAGCGTCCAGGGGGAATTCACCCCTCCACTTT CASSLASRGNSPLHF
- TRBJ1-2 TRBV7-2 once TGTGCCAGCAGTCCAATATCAGGGAACTATGGCTACACCTTC CASSPISGNYGYTF
- TRBJ1-1 TRBV5-1 - TGCGCCAGCAGCTACGCTGGTGAGGGCACTGAAGCTTTCTTT CASSYAGEGTEAFF
- TRBJ2-3 TRBV2 - TGTGCCAGCAGATGGGACTTCACAGATACGCAGTATTTT CASRWDFTDTQYF
- TRBJ1-2 TRBV11-1 - TGTGCCAGCAGCCTCACGCAGGGAGGCTATGGCTACACCTTC CASSLTQGGYGYTF
- TRBJ1-1 TRBV6-1 - TGTGCCAGCAGTGAGAGAGTTCCGGGGACTGAAGCTTTCTTT CASSERVPGTEAFF
- TRBJ1-2 TRBV4-1 - TGCGCCAGCAGCGCCAAACAAACGACTGATGGCTACACCTTC CASSAKQTTDGYTF
TRBD2 TRBJ2-3 TRBV7-9 - TGTGCCAGCAGCCGAGCTATAGGCGGGGGGGGCACAGATACGCAGTATTTT CASSRAIGGGGTDTQYF
- TRBJ1-1 TRBV13 - TGTGCCAGCAGCTTAGGGGGGCTAAACACTGAAGCTTTCTTT CASSLGGLNTEAFF
TRBD1 TRBJ1-5 TRBV15 - TGTGCCACCTCTAGGGGGCGCCGCAATCAGCCCCAGCATTTT CATSRGRRNQPQHF
TRBD2 TRBJ2-7 TRBV6-6 - TGTGCCAGCAGTCGGGGAGGGAGTTCCTACGAGCAGTACTTC CASSRGGSSYEQYF
- TRBJ2-3 TRBV5-1 once TGCGCCAGCAGCCTAGGGACATCTAGGCAGACAGATACGCAGTACTTT CASSLGTSRQTDTQYF
- TRBJ1-1 TRBV28 - TGTGCCAGCAGTTTAAGTGGGGAGGGGCGGAGAGAGACTGAAGCTTTCTTT CASSLSGEGRRETEAFF
TRBD1 TRBJ1-2 TRBV5-1 - TGCGCCAGCAGCTTAGGGACAGGGATGGCGAACTATGGCTACACCTTC CASSLGTGMANYGYTF
- TRBJ1-1 TRBV30 - TGTGCCTGGACCCAGGCAGGATCCGAGAACACTGAAGCTTTCTTT CAWTQAGSENTEAFF
TRBD1 TRBJ1-4 TRBV4-1 - TGCGCCAGCAGCCAAGTGACAGGGGGCCTGAATATAATTTTT CASSQVTGGLNIIF
- TRBJ1-5 TRBV7-9 - TGTGCCAGCAGCCCATCGGGTCAGCCCCAGCATTTT CASSPSGQPQHF
TRBD2 TRBJ2-3 TRBV9 - TGTGCCAGCAGCGTTCCGAGCGGGGGCCGCACAGATACGCAGTATTTT CASSVPSGGRTDTQYF
- TRBJ1-1 TRBV18 - TGTGCCAGCTCACCCGGACAGTCGAGTGTCACTGAAGCTTTCTTT CASSPGQSSVTEAFF
- TRBJ1-2 TRBV5-6 - TGTGCCAGCAGCTCTATCACCGGGATTTATGGCTACACCTTC CASSSITGIYGYTF
TRBD2 TRBJ2-1 TRBV30 - TGTGCCTGGAGTGTAGGTAGCGGGTTGTACAATGAGCAGTTCTTC CAWSVGSGLYNEQFF
TRBD1 TRBJ1-5 TRBV5-1 - TGCGCCAGCAGCTTCTTCGGACAGGGACCTAGCAATCAGCCCCAGCATTTT CASSFFGQGPSNQPQHF
TRBD1 TRBJ1-5 TRBV5-8 once TGTGCCAGCAGCCTGGAAAGAGGACAGGGAGCGAGTGATCAGCCCCAGCATTTT CASSLERGQGASDQPQHF
TRBD1 TRBJ2-1 TRBV19 - TGTGCCAGTACCCCCGGGACAGGGGGGGCAGCCTTCTCCTACAATGAGCAGTTCTTC CASTPGTGGAAFSYNEQFF
- TRBJ2-3 TRBV15 - TGTGCCACCAGCAGAGACAGGGATTTCACAGATACGCAGTATTTT CATSRDRDFTDTQYF
TRBD2 TRBJ2-5 TRBV7-2 - TGTGCCAGCAGCTTAGGGGGAGGGTGGCAGACCCAGTACTTC CASSLGGGWQTQYF
- TRBJ2-7 TRBV5-1 - TGCGCCAGCAGCTCTACAGGGCCCTACGAGCAGTACTTC CASSSTGPYEQYF
- TRBJ1-5 TRBV5-1 - TGCGCCAGCAGCTTTACAGGCCCCCTTAATCAGCCCCAGCATTTT CASSFTGPLNQPQHF
- TRBJ1-6 TRBV6-5 once TGTGCCAGCAGATTCCAGGGAAACTCACCCCTCCACTTT CASRFQGNSPLHF
TRBD2 TRBJ2-2 TRBV27 - TGTGCCAGCAGTCACGGGACTAGCGGGGGGAACACCGGGGAGCTGTTTTTT CASSHGTSGGNTGELFF
TRBD2 TRBJ2-7 TRBV19 - TGTGCCACCCGACTAGCGGGGGGTGGTGAGCAGTACTTC CATRLAGGGEQYF
- TRBJ1-2 TRBV2 - TGTGCCAGCAGCCAAGGGGCGGGATATGGCTACACCTTC CASSQGAGYGYTF
- TRBJ2-2 TRBV7-9 - TGTGCCAGCAGCGCGCCAGGAAACACCGGGGAGCTGTTTTTT CASSAPGNTGELFF
- TRBJ1-4 TRBV28 once TGTGCCACCGATCGTGGGGGGGAGGAAAAACTGTTTTTT CATDRGGEEKLFF
TRBD2 TRBJ2-5 TRBV30 few TGTGCCTGGAGTGGGGGCGGGGGGGGAAAAGAGACCCAGTACTTC CAWSGGGGGKETQYF
TRBD1 TRBJ1-2 TRBV9 - TGTGCCAGCAGCCCCACGACAGGGACCTATGGCTACACCTTC CASSPTTGTYGYTF
- TRBJ1-2 TRBV7-2 - TGTGCCAGCAGCTTGGGTGCAGGGCGGGAGGGCTACACCTTC CASSLGAGREGYTF
TRBD1 TRBJ1-1 TRBV5-1 - TGCGCCAGCAGCTTGGCCGGGACAGGCTTGAACACTGAAGCTTTCTTT CASSLAGTGLNTEAFF
- TRBJ2-5 TRBV29-1 once TGCAGCGGAGGGGGAAGTCAAGAGACCCAGTACTTC CSGGGSQETQYF
- TRBJ2-7 TRBV4-3 - TGCGCCAGCAGCCAAGATAGGACGCGGGGGCTCGAGCAGTACTTC CASSQDRTRGLEQYF
- TRBJ1-5 TRBV5-1 - TGCGCCAGCAGCTTGGACGGACAGAACAATCAGCCCCAGCATTTT CASSLDGQNNQPQHF
- TRBJ1-2 TRBV20-1 once TGCAAGAGGTCGGGATATGGCTACACCTTC CKRSGYGYTF
- TRBJ1-1 TRBV30 - TGTGCCTGGGGCGCGGGGGGCGGGGAAGCTTTCTTT CAWGAGGGEAFF
- TRBJ1-5 TRBV10-3 - TGTGCCATCCTCCGCAATCAGCCCCAGCATTTT CAILRNQPQHF
- TRBJ1-6 TRBV9 - TGTGCCAGCAGCGTACATGACAGTACGAATTCACCCCTCCACTTT CASSVHDSTNSPLHF